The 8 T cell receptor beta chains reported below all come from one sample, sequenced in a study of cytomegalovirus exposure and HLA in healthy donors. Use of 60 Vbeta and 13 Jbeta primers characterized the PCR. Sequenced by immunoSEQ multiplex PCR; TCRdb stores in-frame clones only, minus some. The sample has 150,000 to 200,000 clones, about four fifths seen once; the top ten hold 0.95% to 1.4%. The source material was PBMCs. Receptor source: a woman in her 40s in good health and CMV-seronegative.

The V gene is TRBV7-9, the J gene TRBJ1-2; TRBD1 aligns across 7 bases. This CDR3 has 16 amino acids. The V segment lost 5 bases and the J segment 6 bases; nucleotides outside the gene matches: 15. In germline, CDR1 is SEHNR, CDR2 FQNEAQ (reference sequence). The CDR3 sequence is CASSLNTDRDFNGYTF. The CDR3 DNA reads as TGTGCCAGCAGCCTCAATACCGACAGGGATTTCAATGGCTACACCTTC.

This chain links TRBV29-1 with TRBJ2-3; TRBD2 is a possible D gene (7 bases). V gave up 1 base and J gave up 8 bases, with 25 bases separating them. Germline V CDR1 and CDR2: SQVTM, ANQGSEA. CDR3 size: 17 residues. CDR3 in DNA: TGCAGCGTTGAAGGGCTGACCGGGCCCAGGGAGGGGGGTACGCAGTATTTT. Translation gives CSVEGLTGPREGGTQYF.

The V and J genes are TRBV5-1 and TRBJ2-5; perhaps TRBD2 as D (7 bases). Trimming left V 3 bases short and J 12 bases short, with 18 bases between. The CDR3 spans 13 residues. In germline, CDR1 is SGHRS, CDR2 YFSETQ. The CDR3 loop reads CASSSRGGGQEYF. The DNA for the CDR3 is TGCGCCAGCAGCTCCCGTGGCGGGGGACAAGAGTACTTC.

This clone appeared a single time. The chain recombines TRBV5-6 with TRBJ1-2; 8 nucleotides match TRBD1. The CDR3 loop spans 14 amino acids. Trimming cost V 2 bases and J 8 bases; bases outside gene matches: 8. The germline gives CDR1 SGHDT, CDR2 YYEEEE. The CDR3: CASSFRSGGNGYTF. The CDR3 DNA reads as TGTGCCAGCAGCTTTAGGTCAGGGGGCAACGGCTACACCTTC.

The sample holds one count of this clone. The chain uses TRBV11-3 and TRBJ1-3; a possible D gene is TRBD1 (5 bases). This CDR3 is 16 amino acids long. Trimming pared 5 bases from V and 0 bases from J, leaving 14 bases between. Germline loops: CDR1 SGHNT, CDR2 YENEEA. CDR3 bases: TGTGCCAGCAGCGTAAGGGGTAGCTTCTCTGGAAACACCATATATTTT. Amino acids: CASSVRGSFSGNTIYF.

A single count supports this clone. The chain's CDR3 is CASSLGGPSYGYTF. The CDR3 DNA is TGTGCCAGCAGCTTGGGGGGCCCCTCCTATGGCTACACCTTC. This chain uses TRBV5-8 with TRBJ1-2, with D perhaps TRBD1 (5 bases). This CDR3 is built from 14 residues. The V gene lost 0 bases and the J gene lost 4 bases, with 10 bases spanning the gap. The germline gives CDR1 SGHTS, CDR2 YDEGEE.

The CDR3 here is CASSVEAGPTDTQYF. The CDR3 DNA sequence: TGTGCCAGCAGCGTAGAGGCGGGACCCACAGATACGCAGTATTTT. V usage is TRBV9 and J usage is TRBJ2-3; TRBD2 might be the D (6 bases). V lost 0 bases, J lost 2 bases, and 10 bases lay in between. The CDR3 covers 15 residues. CDR1 is SGDLS, CDR2 YYNGEE, per germline.

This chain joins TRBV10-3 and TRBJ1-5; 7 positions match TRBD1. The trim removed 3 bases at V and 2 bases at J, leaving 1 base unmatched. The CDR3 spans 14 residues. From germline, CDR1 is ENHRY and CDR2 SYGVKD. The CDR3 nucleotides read TGTGCCATCAGTGACGGACAGGGCAATCAGCCCCAGCATTTT. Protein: CAISDGQGNQPQHF.